Sequencing of this TCR beta chain was carried out in a study of T cells in Graves' hyperthyroidism and ophthalmopathy (dated by TCRdb to between 2018 and 2021). Regarding the complete study: Peripheral blood was collected at initial diagnosis, before any treatment. TCR V-J signatures able to tell the groups apart were searched for in a discovery cohort of some 97 patients, of whom approximately 40 had Graves' ophthalmopathy and around 58 had stable Graves' hyperthyroidism. Prospective prediction of ophthalmopathy was tested in an independent validation cohort of approximately 19 hyperthyroidism patients and 17 patients who later progressed to ophthalmopathy. For training and testing, the approximately 92 patients in the discovery cohort were randomly divided in a 7:3 ratio. In addition, the study compared T-cell repertoires in thyroid tissue and in blood from roughly six Graves' hyperthyroidism patients. After sampling, hyperthyroidism patients received methimazole starting at 30 mg daily, and ophthalmopathy patients received high-dose intravenous methylprednisolone. The paper reports TCR Vbeta CDR3 sequencing of fewer than 150 peripheral blood samples: fewer than 50 ophthalmopathy, about 75 hyperthyroidism and around 17 progressor patients.

Germline trimming amounts to 5 bases on V and 2 bases on J, with 6 as the count of junction bases outside the gene matches. CDR1 and CDR2, per the germline V gene, are MNHEY and SVGEGT. Inclusive of the bounding cysteine and phenylalanine, the CDR3 is 16 residues long. CDR3 DNA only is kept here, 48 bases in frame from base 1. Ophthalmopathy patients had moderately to severely active disease, with a Clinical Activity Score of 3 or more, a NOSPECS grade of 4 or more, and a disease duration of less than 3 months. Any patient with an uncontrolled infection, another autoimmune disease, pregnancy or lactation was excluded. Diagnoses relied on clinical symptoms, serum thyroxine and TRAb, thyroid ultrasound and orbital computed tomography. PBMCs were isolated from around 10 ml of fresh peripheral blood by Ficoll-Paque density gradient centrifugation. Total RNA was extracted using Trizol reagent, and RNA quality was assessed on an Agilent 2100 Bioanalyzer.

What the research found in general, with its limitations: In validation, the model predicted progression to ophthalmopathy a median of about 5.9 months before onset, with roughly 68% sensitivity and more than 72% specificity. Most expanded thyroid clonotypes (frequency above 0.001) were also detected in blood, suggesting blood repertoires may reflect thyroid immune responses. Ophthalmopathy was separated from stable hyperthyroidism by a 13 V-J signature model, with 85% to 90% sensitivity and just over 81% specificity obtained in cross-validation and 80%/75% obtained in testing. No statistical method was used to set the sample size in advance, and investigators knew the group allocation.

Amplification of TCR beta CDR3 regions was carried out from RNA transcripts. For the first round of RT-PCR on the TCR CDR3, the HTBI primer set was used together with the Qiagen OneStep RT-PCR kit. Libraries were constructed in a second round of multiplex PCR, after which size selection and purification were performed. Libraries were sequenced paired-end with 100 bp reads on an Illumina HiSeq2000. As for the original processing: SOAPnuke was used to process the raw data, throwing out any read that contained adapters or uncalled bases, had a mean Phred below 15, or lacked an exact constant-primer or identifier match. High-quality paired reads were merged using COPE v1.2.5, and each unique nucleotide sequence was defined as a clonotype. MiTCR v1.1 was used to align the clonotypes against IMGT TRBV, TRBD and TRBJ reference segments. Only V-J combinations with frequency above 0.0001, covering 99% to 99.2% of repertoires, were analysed. A TCS score was defined as the ratio of F50 (clonal expansion) to E x V (chaos), with BLOSUM62-based TCRdist applied between CDR3 peptides within each V-J. Welch's t-statistics and random forest reduced 500 to 550 V-J features to 10 to 15, which were used in a naive Bayes classifier (R e1071). Using fastp at Q25 and MiXCR, TCRdb reprocessed the public reads and kept productive beta chains. Records with the same CDR3 protein are collapsed into one entry carrying the most frequent genes and DNA. The V and J calls, along with clone size, are taken from TCRdb and not from the paper's own processing. The sample table records some 570,000 distinct CDR3 sequences; 14% of these occur just once. The biggest ten clones account for over 6% of the sample.

Ten or more counts support this clonotype. Its antigen is unknown. Per-base qualities were not stored, and no clone one base away is much larger. The clonotype was recovered from a woman between 18 and 29 years old with Graves' ophthalmopathy. The chain is encoded by TRBV6-2 or TRBV6-3 joined to TRBJ2-5; the central 12 bases match TRBD2. Sequenced input: blood. The CDR3 amino acid sequence is: CASSLGLAGRQETQYF. The nucleotides are TGTGCCAGCAGTCTCGGACTAGCGGGAAGACAAGAGACCCAGTACTTC.